Below are 8 T cell receptor beta chains sequenced from a single sample in a study of T cells in women clearing cervical HPV infection (dated by TCRdb to the late 2010s). The library was produced with the immunoSEQ multiplex PCR assay. In its TCRdb copy, this immuneACCESS table keeps in-frame sequences only and misses some clones. Where compared with another copy, unresolved V genes explain less than half of these, and the others have no known cause. The sample's table covers 40,000 or so clones. The ten largest clones add up to approximately 5.9% of the sample. The specimen was blood buffy coat. The receptor source for this set is a woman between 18 and 75 years old with a cervical HPV16 infection that either progressed to CIN3+ or cleared (not recorded which).

This clone counts as medium-sized by frequency. The read halts 3 residues ahead of the CDR3 end, with the missing end drawn from the germline J gene. The rearrangement uses TRBV28 and TRBJ2-7; TRBD2 aligns across 12 bases. Germline V gene data show CDR1 as MDHEN and CDR2 as SYDVKM. Trimming at V came to 5 bases and at J to 6 bases, leaving 8 bases not matched to a gene. The CDR3 extends over 15 amino acids. CDR3 DNA (partial): TGTGCCAGCAGTGCCCCTAGCGGGGGGGGGATCGAG. Amino acids: CASSAPSGGGIE. The entire CDR3 sequence reads CASSAPSGGGIEQYF.

With respect to this clone: The CDR3 goes on 3 residues after the read ends, and that part is filled in from the germline J gene. The chain is built from TRBV19 and TRBJ1-2, with unresolved D. CDR1 and CDR2 from the germline V gene are LNHDA and SQIVND (reference sequence). Trimming stripped 3 bases from V and 2 bases from J, with 10 bases between. CDR3 size: 14 residues. The CDR3 bases that were read are TGTGCCAGTAGTATGACTGGAACCAACTATGGC. Protein product: CASSMTGTNYG. Given in full, the CDR3 is CASSMTGTNYGYTF.

Concerning this clone: The read ends 3 residues before the CDR3 terminus; that terminus is restored from the germline J gene. The chain couples TRBV19 to TRBJ1-5, with a possible D match to TRBD1 (5 bases). Germline V lookup: CDR1 LNHDA, CDR2 SQIVND (reference sequence). The CDR3 is made up of 14 amino acids. Trimming removed 6 bases from V and 4 bases from J, with 13 bases in between. CDR3 region: CASSIQRQNQPQHF. CDR3 DNA (partial): TGTGCCAGTAGCATTCAAAGACAGAATCAGCCC.

With respect to this clone: The read terminates 3 residues before the CDR3 end, so the remaining end is supplied by the germline J gene. The chain joins TRBV11-3 to TRBJ1-1; D unresolved. Germline V gene sequence: CDR1 SGHNT, CDR2 YENEEA. The CDR3 spans 13 residues. The CDR3 region is CASSLDGAAEAFF. The CDR3 DNA, read in part, is TGTGCCAGCAGCTTAGATGGCGCAGCGGAA. Variable domain in full (rest from reference TRBV11-3 and TRBJ1-1): EAGVVQSPRYKIIEKKQPVAFWCNPISGHNTLYWYLQNLGQGPELLIRYENEEAVDDSQLPKDRFSAERLKGVDSTLKIQPAELGDSAVYLCASSLDGAAEAFFGQGTRLTVV.

Concerning this clone: The read terminates 3 residues before the CDR3 end, so the remaining end is supplied by the germline J gene. The chain uses TRBV20-1 and TRBJ2-3, with D possibly being TRBD2 (5 bases). The CDR3 covers 17 residues. Looked up from germline, CDR1 is DFQATT and CDR2 is SNEGSKA (reference sequence). V was cut by 3 bases and J by 2 bases, with 21 bases left in between. The DNA read from the CDR3 is TGCAGTGCTAGCCCCCCTACCGCCGGGGTTATCACAGATACG. Its translation is CSASPPTAGVITDT. The whole CDR3 is CSASPPTAGVITDTQYF.

A note on this clone: The CDR3 extends 3 residues past the end of the read, so its final part is completed from the germline J gene. The genes are TRBV30 and TRBJ2-3; 8 bases are a match to TRBD1. Germline assignment: CDR1 GTSNPN and CDR2 SVGIG (reference sequence). There are 15 residues in the CDR3. CDR3 residues: CAWSARGPGNQPQYF. The sequenced CDR3 bases are TGTGCCTGGAGCGCCAGGGGGCCAGGCAATCAGCCG. Drawing the rest from reference TRBV30 and TRBJ2-3, the complete variable domain is SQTIHQWPATLVQPVGSPLSLECTVEGTSNPNLYWYRQAAGRGLQLLFYSVGIGQISSEVPQNLSASRPQDRQFILSSKKLLLSDSGFYLCAWSARGPGNQPQYFGPGTRLTVL.

A word on this clone: From the germline J gene comes the end of the CDR3, since the read stops 3 residues before it. This chain uses TRBV5-5 with TRBJ2-3; no clear D gene. The V gene lost 2 bases and the J gene lost 5 bases, with 6 bases spanning the gap. The CDR3 is 12 residues long. Per the germline V gene, CDR1 is SGHKS and CDR2 is YYEKEE (reference sequence). This CDR3 reads CASSFGRDTQYF. CDR3 DNA (partial): TGTGCCAGCAGCTTTGGTAGAGATACG.

A word on this clone: Read coverage stops 3 residues before the CDR3 terminus; the germline J gene supplies the remainder. V and J are TRBV20-1 and TRBJ2-1; the match to TRBD2 covers 10 bases. The germline V gene has CDR1 DFQATT and CDR2 SNEGSKA (reference sequence). The ends lost 0 bases at V and 5 bases at J; junction bases unmatched: 7. The CDR3 contains 16 residues. The covered CDR3 bases are TGCAGTGCTAGAGAGGAGAAGCGGGGGGGACACAATGAG. Translation: CSAREEKRGGHNE. The entire CDR3 is CSAREEKRGGHNEQFF.